What follows describes a single T cell receptor beta chain. Its antigen is unknown. This record belongs to a study of cytomegalovirus exposure and HLA in healthy donors. About the study: Caucasian-associated ancestry cluster membership applied to around 80% of approximately 420 genotyped donors.

J lost 8 bases, V lost 6 bases, and 16 bases had no gene match. Germline V lookup: CDR1 LNHDA, CDR2 SQIVND (reference sequence). This CDR3 contains 17 residues. General observations from the study: The listing of 150 to 200 TCR beta chains classed them as cytomegalovirus-associated. Reportedly, cytomegalovirus status was diagnosed with high sensitivity and specificity. Most TCR sequences proved rare, with some public TCRs found in many donors.

PCR amplification relied on 60 Vbeta primers (plus 13 Jbeta primers). Measured with immunoSEQ multiplex PCR; TCRdb has only the in-frame clones, and not every one. The sample lists more than 85,000 clones, around 81% occurring once. This chain connects TRBV19 to TRBJ2-1, with TRBD2 matching 10 bases. Sequencing used PBMCs. The sequence derives from a woman aged 25 to 39 in good health and CMV-seronegative. CDR3 in amino acids: CASSNPRSGRAQDEQFF. CDR3 bases: TGTGCCAGTAGCAACCCCCGGAGCGGGAGGGCCCAGGATGAGCAGTTCTTC.